This T cell receptor (beta chain) was recovered during a study of T cell responses to AZD1222 COVID-19 vaccine. Broader study findings: Two AZD1222 doses significantly raised spike-specific TCR breadth and depth over controls. Donors were mostly white British, more females; clonal diversity possibly underestimated. Baseline seropositivity occurred in only a handful of AZD1222 recipients.

Second-dose schedules of about 4 or about 12 weeks were combined. Per the germline V gene, CDR1 is SQVTM and CDR2 is ANQGSEA. The CDR3 sequence is 13 residues long. The V segment lost 7 bases and the J segment 2 bases; nucleotides outside the gene matches: 7. Remarks on this clone: The antigen remains unidentified.

Assay: immunoSEQ multiplex PCR; the TCRdb copy retains only in-frame clones and omits some. The sample has under 150,000 clones; roughly 89% are singletons. The specimen comprised peripheral blood, sampled 28 days after the second AZD1222 dose. This clonotype was obtained from an adult who received the AZD1222 COVID-19 vaccine. The chain links TRBV29-1 to TRBJ1-2, with 7 nucleotides matching TRBD1. The CDR3: CSAGRQGNYGYTF. CDR3 sequence (DNA): TGCAGCGCCGGTCGACAGGGAAACTATGGCTACACCTTC. Supplemented by reference TRBV29-1 and TRBJ1-2, the full variable domain reads SAVISQKPSRDICQRGTSLTIQCQVDSQVTMMFWYRQQPGQSLTLIATANQGSEATYESGFVIDKFPISRPNLTFSTLTVSNMSPEDSSIYLCSAGRQGNYGYTFGSGTRLTVV.